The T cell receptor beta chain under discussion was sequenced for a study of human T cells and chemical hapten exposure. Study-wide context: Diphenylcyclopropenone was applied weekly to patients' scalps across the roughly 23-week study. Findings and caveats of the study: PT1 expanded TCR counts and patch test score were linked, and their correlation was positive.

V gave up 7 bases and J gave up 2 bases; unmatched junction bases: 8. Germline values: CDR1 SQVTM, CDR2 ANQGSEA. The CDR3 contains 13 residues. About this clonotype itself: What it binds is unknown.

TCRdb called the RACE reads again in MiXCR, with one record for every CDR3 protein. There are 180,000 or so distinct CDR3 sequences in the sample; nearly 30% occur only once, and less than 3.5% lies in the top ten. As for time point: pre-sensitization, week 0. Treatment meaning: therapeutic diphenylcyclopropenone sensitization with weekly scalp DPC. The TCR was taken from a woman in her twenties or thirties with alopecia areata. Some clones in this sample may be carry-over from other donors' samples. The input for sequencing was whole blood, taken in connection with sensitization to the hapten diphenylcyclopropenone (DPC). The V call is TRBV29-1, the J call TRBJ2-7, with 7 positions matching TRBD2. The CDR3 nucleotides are TGCAGCGCTACTAGCGCCTTCGCCTACGAGCAGTACTTC. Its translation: CSATSAFAYEQYF.